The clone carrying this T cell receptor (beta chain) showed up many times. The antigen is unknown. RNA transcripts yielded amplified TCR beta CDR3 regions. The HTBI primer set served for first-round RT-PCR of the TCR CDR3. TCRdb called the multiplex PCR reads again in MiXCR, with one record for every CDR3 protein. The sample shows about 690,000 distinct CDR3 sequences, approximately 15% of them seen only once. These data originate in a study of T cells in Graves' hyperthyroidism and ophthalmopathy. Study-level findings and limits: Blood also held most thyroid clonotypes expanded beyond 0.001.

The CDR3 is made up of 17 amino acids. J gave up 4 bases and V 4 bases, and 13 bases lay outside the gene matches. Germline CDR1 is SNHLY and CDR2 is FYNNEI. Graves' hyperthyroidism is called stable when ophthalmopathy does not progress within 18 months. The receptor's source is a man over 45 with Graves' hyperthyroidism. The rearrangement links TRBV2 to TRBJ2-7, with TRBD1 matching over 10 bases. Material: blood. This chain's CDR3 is CASSVGRRQGARYEQYF. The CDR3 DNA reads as TGTGCCAGCAGTGTGGGGAGGCGACAGGGGGCGCGGTACGAGCAGTACTTC.